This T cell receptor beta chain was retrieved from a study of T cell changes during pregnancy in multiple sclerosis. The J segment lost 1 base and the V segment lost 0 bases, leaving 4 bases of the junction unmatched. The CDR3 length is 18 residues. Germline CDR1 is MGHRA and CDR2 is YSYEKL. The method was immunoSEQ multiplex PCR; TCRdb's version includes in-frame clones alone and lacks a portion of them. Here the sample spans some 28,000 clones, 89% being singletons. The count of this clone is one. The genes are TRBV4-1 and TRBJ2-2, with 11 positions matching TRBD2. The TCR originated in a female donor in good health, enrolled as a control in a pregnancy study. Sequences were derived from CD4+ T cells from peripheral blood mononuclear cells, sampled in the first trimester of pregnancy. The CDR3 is CASSQEMLAGGNTGELFF. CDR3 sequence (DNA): TGCGCCAGCAGCCAAGAAATGCTAGCGGGAGGGAACACCGGGGAGCTGTTTTTT.